A selection of T cell receptor beta chains follows, all from one sample in a study of OX40 agonist ivuxolimab in advanced cancers. Clones were sequenced by immunoSEQ multiplex PCR, and TCRdb holds only the in-frame ones, with some missing. In the table there are fewer than 75,000 clones, about 87% of which are singletons. The specimen comprised CD4+ or CD8+ T cells sorted from blood, sampled in a trial of the OX40 agonist ivuxolimab. All receptors derive from an adult with an advanced solid tumor such as melanoma, head and neck, liver or kidney cancer. Each CDR3 is given with its conserved first and last residue. D genes are given only for firm matches. Size is stated for part of the rows, as once, few or many counts, or as a class when the clone is expanded.

D gene,J gene,clone size,V gene,CDR3 DNA,CDR3 protein
TRBD1,TRBJ2-5,-,TRBV18,TGTGCCAGCTCAGCCGGTGGGACAGGGAACGGGGAGACCCAGTACTTC,CASSAGGTGNGETQYF
TRBD2,TRBJ2-1,-,TRBV19,TGTGCCAGTAGCCTAGCGGGAGGGCTGTATGAGCAGTTCTTC,CASSLAGGLYEQFF
TRBD1,TRBJ2-1,-,TRBV14,TGTGCCAGCAGCCGCGGCAGGGGGTACAATGAGCAGTTCTTC,CASSRGRGYNEQFF
-,TRBJ1-5,-,TRBV28,TGTGCCAGCAGTTCCGGACGACGGTCGGGCAATCAGCCCCAGCATTTT,CASSSGRRSGNQPQHF
TRBD1,TRBJ2-3,-,TRBV30,TGTGCCTGGCGGGACAGGGGAACAGATACGCAGTATTTT,CAWRDRGTDTQYF
TRBD2,TRBJ2-4,-,TRBV28,TGTGCCACCTGGCCTAGCGGGAGGGCCGTGGCCAAAAACATTCAGTACTTC,CATWPSGRAVAKNIQYF
-,TRBJ1-2,-,TRBV6-5,TGTGCCAGCAGTACGGGGAACTATGGCTACACCTTC,CASSTGNYGYTF
-,TRBJ2-7,-,TRBV6-6,TGTGCCAGCAGTAAACAGGAGACCTACGAGCAGTACTTC,CASSKQETYEQYF
TRBD2,TRBJ2-3,-,TRBV5-4,TGTGCCAGCAGCGACCCGACTAGCGGGATCGGCACAGATACGCAGTATTTT,CASSDPTSGIGTDTQYF
-,TRBJ1-2,-,TRBV5-1,TGCGCCAGCAGTCCTAACGGGGACGGGGGTGGCTACACCTTC,CASSPNGDGGGYTF
-,TRBJ1-1,few,TRBV19,TGTGCCAGTAGTATTGGCGTTCTGAACACTGAAGCTTTCTTT,CASSIGVLNTEAFF
TRBD2,TRBJ2-5,-,TRBV7-3,TGTGCCAGCAGCCCGGGACTAGCAATTGGAGAGACCCAGTACTTC,CASSPGLAIGETQYF
-,TRBJ2-2,-,TRBV4-1,TGCGCCAGCAGCCGAGAAGGTAACAGGAGGCTGTTTTTT,CASSREGNRRLFF
TRBD2,TRBJ2-7,-,TRBV7-8,TGTGCCAGCAGCTTTCCTAGCGGGGCTCGCTACGAGCAGTACTTC,CASSFPSGARYEQYF
-,TRBJ2-6,-,TRBV19,TGTGCCAGTAGGGCGACCCCCCAGGCCAACGTCCTGACTTTC,CASRATPQANVLTF
TRBD1,TRBJ1-1,-,TRBV14,TGTGCCAGCAGCCTCGCAGGGGGCCGGAGGACTGAAGCTTTCTTT,CASSLAGGRRTEAFF
-,TRBJ2-5,-,TRBV28,TGTGCCAGCAGTTCGGACTGGCCCGAAGAGACCCAGTACTTC,CASSSDWPEETQYF
TRBD1,TRBJ2-7,-,TRBV10-1,TGCGCCAGCAGTGACGGGACAGGCTACGAGCAGTACTTC,CASSDGTGYEQYF
-,TRBJ2-2,-,TRBV6-1,TGTGCCAGCACCAAAAGCGAGGGGCTGGAGCTGTTTTTT,CASTKSEGLELFF
-,TRBJ2-1,-,TRBV7-9,TGTGCCAGCAGCTTAGCTGTCGGTGAGCAGTTCTTC,CASSLAVGEQFF
TRBD2,TRBJ2-3,-,TRBV5-4,TGTGCCAGCAGTCCCGGGGGAGGGCGCGATACGCAGTATTTT,CASSPGGGRDTQYF
TRBD2,TRBJ2-7,-,TRBV25-1,TGTGCCAGCAGTGAAAGCGCATTAGCGGGAGGATTCAACGAGCAGTACTTC,CASSESALAGGFNEQYF
TRBD2,TRBJ2-5,-,TRBV6-5,TGTGCCAGCAGTTACACTAGCGGGAGGTCCCAAGAGACCCAGTACTTC,CASSYTSGRSQETQYF
-,TRBJ2-2,-,TRBV12-5,TGTGCTAGTGGTTTGGAGGACACCGGGGAGCTGTTTTTT,CASGLEDTGELFF
-,TRBJ2-2,-,TRBV5-4,TGTGCCAGCAGCCCTGCAAGGACCTTACTCACCGGGGAGCTGTTTTTT,CASSPARTLLTGELFF
TRBD1,TRBJ2-3,-,TRBV11-3,TGTGCCAGCAGCCGACAGGGGATCACTGGAAGCGATACGCAGTATTTT,CASSRQGITGSDTQYF
TRBD1,TRBJ2-1,-,TRBV30,TGTGCCTGGAGTGAGGGGGCGGTCAACAATGAGCAGTTCTTC,CAWSEGAVNNEQFF
-,TRBJ2-7,-,TRBV2,TGTGCCAGCAGTGAACCATTGGACGGAGGGGAGCAGTACTTC,CASSEPLDGGEQYF
TRBD1,TRBJ1-4,once,TRBV28,TGTGCCAGCAGTATTGGGACAGCTAATGAAAAACTGTTTTTT,CASSIGTANEKLFF
TRBD1,TRBJ1-1,-,TRBV6-1,TGTGCCAGCGGGTGGACAGGGGGAGGGACTGAAGCTTTCTTT,CASGWTGGGTEAFF
TRBD1,TRBJ2-7,once,TRBV5-1,TGCGCCAGCAGCTTGGCCACAGGGGGCGCGTACGAGCAGTACTTC,CASSLATGGAYEQYF
-,TRBJ2-7,-,TRBV4-2,TGTGCCAGCAGCCCAAACGGCTTGGACGAGCAGTACTTC,CASSPNGLDEQYF
-,TRBJ2-3,-,TRBV9,TGTGCCAGCAGCCCTAGGGGGACCGACACAGATACGCAGTATTTT,CASSPRGTDTDTQYF
TRBD2,TRBJ2-6,-,TRBV5-4,TGTGCCAGCAGCTCACGCGGGGGTACCGGGGCCAACGTCCTGACTTTC,CASSSRGGTGANVLTF
TRBD2,TRBJ2-7,-,TRBV29-1,TGCAGCGCTAGGACTAGCGGGGTCTCCTACGAGCAGTACTTC,CSARTSGVSYEQYF
-,TRBJ2-1,-,TRBV5-1,TGCGCCAGCAGCCCAAGTTGGGATGAGCAGTTCTTC,CASSPSWDEQFF